The 4 T cell receptor beta chains below all came from one sample that was sequenced in a study of cytomegalovirus exposure and HLA in healthy donors. PCR amplification relied on 60 Vbeta primers (plus 13 Jbeta primers). TCRdb keeps only in-frame clones here, not all; method: immunoSEQ multiplex PCR. The sample holds about 150,000 clones, around 79% seen once. What was sequenced was PBMCs. All receptors derive from a human donor in good health.

The chain couples TRBV19 to TRBJ1-2; TRBD1 aligns across 9 bases. Germline V lookup: CDR1 LNHDA, CDR2 SQIVND (reference sequence). This CDR3 spans 15 amino acids. Trimming at V came to 7 bases and at J to 6 bases, leaving 12 bases not matched to a gene. CDR3: CASIGQGLSGNGYTF. The CDR3 DNA reads TGTGCCAGTATCGGACAGGGGTTAAGTGGGAATGGCTACACCTTC.

The chain has TRBV7-2 and TRBJ1-1; 7 bases match TRBD1. J was trimmed by 13 bases and V by 1 base; bases with no gene match: 15. Germline loops: CDR1 SGHTA, CDR2 FQGNSA. There are 15 residues in the CDR3. The CDR3 DNA sequence: TGTGCCAGCAGCTTAGTCTCGGGACAGTTACAATTGGGTTTCTTT. Translated, it gives CASSLVSGQLQLGFF.

This chain links TRBV28 with TRBJ1-1; the D is unclear. The CDR3 sequence is 16 residues long. Per the germline V gene, CDR1 is MDHEN and CDR2 is SYDVKM. V lost 10 bases and J 1 base, leaving 22 bases between the germline ends. This chain's CDR3 is CATTISINVWNTEAFF. In DNA form, the CDR3 reads TGTGCCACCACTATCAGTATTAACGTTTGGAACACTGAAGCTTTCTTT.

This clone has just one count. The chain employs TRBV2 and TRBJ2-2; D not resolved. V lost 7 bases to trimming and J lost 1 base, with 10 bases between them. This CDR3 region has 14 residues. Germline V lookup: CDR1 SNHLY, CDR2 FYNNEI. CDR3 nucleotide sequence: TGTGCCAGCACCAAGTTACAGAACACCGGGGAGCTGTTTTTT. Amino acids: CASTKLQNTGELFF.